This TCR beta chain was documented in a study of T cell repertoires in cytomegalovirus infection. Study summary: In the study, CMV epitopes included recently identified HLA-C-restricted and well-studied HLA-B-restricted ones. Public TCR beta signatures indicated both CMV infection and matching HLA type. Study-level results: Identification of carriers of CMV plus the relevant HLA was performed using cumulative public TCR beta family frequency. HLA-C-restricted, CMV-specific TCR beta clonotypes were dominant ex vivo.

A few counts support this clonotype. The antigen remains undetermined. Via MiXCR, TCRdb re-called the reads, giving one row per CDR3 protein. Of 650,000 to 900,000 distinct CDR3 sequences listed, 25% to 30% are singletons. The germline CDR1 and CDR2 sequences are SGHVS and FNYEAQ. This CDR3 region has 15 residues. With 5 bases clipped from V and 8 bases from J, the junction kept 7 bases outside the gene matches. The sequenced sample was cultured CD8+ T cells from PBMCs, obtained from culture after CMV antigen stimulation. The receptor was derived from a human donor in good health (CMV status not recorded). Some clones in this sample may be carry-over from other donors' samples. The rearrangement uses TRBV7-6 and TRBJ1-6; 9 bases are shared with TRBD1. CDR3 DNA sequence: TGTGCCAGCAGCCAAACCGGACAGGGGTATTCACCCCTCCACTTT. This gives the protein CASSQTGQGYSPLHF. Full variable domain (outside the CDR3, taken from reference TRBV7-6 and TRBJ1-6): GAGVSQSPRYKVTKRGQDVALRCDPISGHVSLYWYRQALGQGPEFLTYFNYEAQQDKSGLPNDRFSAERPEGSISTLTIQRTEQRDSAMYRCASSQTGQGYSPLHFGNGTRLTVT.